The 30 T cell receptor beta chains reported below all come from one sample, sequenced in a study of T cells in Graves' hyperthyroidism and ophthalmopathy. From RNA transcripts, TCR beta CDR3 regions were amplified. An initial round of RT-PCR targeting the TCR CDR3 relied on the HTBI primer set. TCRdb reanalysed the multiplex PCR reads using MiXCR and keeps one entry per CDR3 protein. This table has 90,000 to 120,000 distinct CDR3 sequences, approximately 16% appearing once. Material for sequencing was blood. The receptors stem from a woman between 45 and 60 years old with Graves' hyperthyroidism.

This clonotype was observed at least ten times. The J gene is TRBJ2-2, the V gene TRBV7-9; 10 bases match TRBD2. Unmatched junction bases numbered 4, after V lost 6 bases and J lost 6 bases. This CDR3 is 14 amino acids long. The V gene's germline CDR1 is SEHNR and CDR2 FQNEAQ (reference sequence). The CDR3 here is CASSFGLAAGELFF. The CDR3 DNA follows: TGTGCCAGCAGTTTCGGACTAGCGGCCGGGGAGCTGTTTTTT.

This clonotype has at least ten counts. The chain carries TRBV10-2 and TRBJ2-1, with D perhaps matching TRBD2 (5 bases). Trimming took 5 bases from V and 8 from J, leaving 16 bases between them. The CDR3 loop spans 14 amino acids. The germline V gene encodes CDR1 WSHSY and CDR2 SAAADI. This CDR3 is CASSTPGLFDEQFF. The CDR3 DNA follows: TGCGCCAGCAGTACCCCGGGGTTATTCGATGAGCAGTTCTTC.

Only one count was recorded for this clonotype. The chain combines TRBV7-2 with TRBJ2-7; D uncertain. Trimming removed 3 bases from V and 2 bases from J, with 8 bases in between. CDR1 is SGHTA, CDR2 FQGNSA, per germline. This CDR3 is 13 amino acids long. This chain's CDR3 is CASSLGNTYEQYF. The CDR3, as DNA: TGTGCCAGCAGCTTGGGCAACACCTACGAGCAGTACTTC.

This chain links TRBV5-1 with TRBJ2-7; 7 positions match TRBD1. Per germline, CDR1 SGHRS and CDR2 YFSETQ. V lost 1 base to trimming and J lost 2 bases; unmatched junction nucleotides: 12. The CDR3 is 17 amino acids. Here the CDR3 reads CASSLFPDRELPYEQYV. CDR3 nucleotide sequence: TGCGCCAGCAGCTTGTTTCCTGACAGGGAACTCCCCTACGAGCAGTACGTC.

The table lists this clonotype with many counts. V and J are TRBV28 and TRBJ2-5; 7 bases agree with TRBD2. CDR3 length equals 18 residues. V shed 7 bases, J shed 0 bases, and the junction held 17 bases outside the gene matches. In germline, CDR1 is MDHEN, CDR2 SYDVKM. In DNA form, the CDR3 reads TGTGCCAGCATGTCACCGGGTGGCGGGAGAAAGTACCAAGAGACCCAGTACTTC. The encoded protein is CASMSPGGGRKYQETQYF.

This clonotype has at least ten counts. The chain uses TRBV6-1 and TRBJ1-4; TRBD1 agrees at 7 bases. The J segment lost 3 bases and the V segment lost 7 bases, leaving 8 bases of the junction unmatched. The CDR3 covers 15 residues. Germline CDR1 MNHNS, CDR2 SASEGT. This CDR3 is CASTQGGVANEKLFF. The CDR3 coding sequence is TGTGCCAGCACCCAGGGGGGGGTGGCTAATGAAAAACTGTTTTTT.

This clonotype was recorded at least ten times. The chain carries TRBV28 and TRBJ2-1; 7 bases are shared with TRBD2. With 4 bases clipped from V and 7 bases from J, the junction kept 7 bases outside the gene matches. Germline V lookup: CDR1 MDHEN, CDR2 SYDVKM. The CDR3 runs 14 residues. The CDR3 coding sequence is TGTGCCAGCAGTTCCCTGCCTAGCGGAAATGAGCAGTTCTTC. Translating gives CASSSLPSGNEQFF.

The V gene is TRBV20-1, the J gene TRBJ1-1; 11 bases agree with TRBD1. Germline V gene data show CDR1 as DFQATT and CDR2 as SNEGSKA (reference sequence). There are 14 residues in the CDR3. Germline trimming cut 6 bases from V and 5 bases from J; bases unmatched to any gene: 8. The CDR3 protein is CSATPGQGGTEAFF. CDR3 nucleotides: TGCAGTGCCACCCCGGGACAGGGGGGAACTGAAGCTTTCTTT.

The chain links TRBV19 to TRBJ1-5; TRBD1 agrees at 7 bases. Germline V CDR1 and CDR2: LNHDA, SQIVND (reference sequence). There are 16 residues in the CDR3. V shed 5 bases and J 4 bases; nucleotides not matched to a gene: 11. CDR3 residues: CASSQFGTVWNQPQHF. In DNA form, the CDR3 reads TGTGCCAGTAGTCAGTTCGGGACAGTATGGAATCAGCCCCAGCATTTT.

The CDR3 loop is CASSFDSHQETQYF. The CDR3 DNA follows: TGTGCCAGCTCATTCGACAGCCACCAAGAGACCCAGTACTTC. The chain links TRBV18 to TRBJ2-5; D is possibly TRBD1 (5 bases). V lost 5 bases to trimming and J lost 0 bases, with 10 bases between them. Germline values: CDR1 KGHSH, CDR2 LQKENI. The CDR3 spans 14 residues.

This clonotype has ten or more counts. The V gene is TRBV27, the J gene TRBJ2-5, with 14 bases lining up with TRBD2. The CDR3 runs to 18 residues. Germline CDR1 and CDR2: MNHEY and SMNVEV (reference sequence). Losses at the gene ends were 5 bases for V and 4 bases for J; bases not matched to a gene: 12. The CDR3 nucleotides are TGTGCCAGCAGTAGATTAGGACTAGCGGGAGGCACGGGAGAGACCCAGTACTTC. Protein: CASSRLGLAGGTGETQYF.

A few counts support this clonotype. The chain employs TRBV19 and TRBJ2-2; D is perhaps TRBD2 (6 bases). The germline CDR1 and CDR2 sequences are LNHDA and SQIVND (reference sequence). V lost 7 bases, J lost 4 bases, and 16 bases lay in between. The CDR3 extends over 15 amino acids. DNA for the CDR3: TGTGCCAGTATGACGGAGGGAGTGGGCACCGGGGAGCTGTTTTTT. Its protein product is CASMTEGVGTGELFF. The whole variable domain, remainder taken from reference TRBV19 and TRBJ2-2, is DGGITQSPKYLFRKEGQNVTLSCEQNLNHDAMYWYRQDPGQGLRLIYYSQIVNDFQKGDIAEGYSVSREKKESFPLTVTSAQKNPTAFYLCASMTEGVGTGELFFGEGSRLTVL.

This clonotype was detected ten times or more. The CDR3 here is CATSRAPSGQGTDTQYF. In DNA, the CDR3 is TGTGCCACCAGCAGAGCCCCCTCGGGACAGGGCACAGATACGCAGTATTTT. This chain uses TRBV15 with TRBJ2-3; TRBD1 matches at 8 bases. The V gene's germline CDR1 is LNHNV and CDR2 YYDKDF (reference sequence). With 1 base clipped from V and 1 base from J, the junction kept 7 bases outside the gene matches. CDR3 size: 17 residues.

This clonotype came up many times. V gene TRBV3-1 combines with J gene TRBJ2-1, with 10 bases fitting TRBD2. Trimming removed 1 base from V and 8 bases from J; junction bases left unmatched: 5. There are 15 residues in the CDR3. Per germline, CDR1 LGHDT and CDR2 YNNKEL (reference sequence). The CDR3 reads CASSQGLAGVYEQFF. DNA of the CDR3: TGTGCCAGCAGCCAAGGGCTAGCGGGAGTGTATGAGCAGTTCTTC.

The chain combines TRBV24-1 with TRBJ2-1; maybe TRBD1 (5 bases). V was pared by 8 bases and J by 12 bases, with 16 bases between. From germline, CDR1 is KGHDR and CDR2 SFDVKD. This CDR3 spans 12 amino acids. The CDR3: CATIMIPRVQFF. The CDR3 nucleotides are TGTGCCACCATCATGATCCCCAGGGTGCAGTTCTTC.

The table lists this clonotype with many counts. The J gene is TRBJ1-5, the V gene TRBV19; 10 bases map to TRBD1. Germline V gene data show CDR1 as LNHDA and CDR2 as SQIVND (reference sequence). This CDR3 has 19 amino acids. With V trimmed by 0 bases and J by 1 base, 9 bases remained unmatched. The CDR3 loop is CASSIDRRTGGSSNQPQHF. The CDR3 coding sequence is TGTGCCAGTAGTATAGATCGTAGGACAGGGGGGTCGAGCAATCAGCCCCAGCATTTT.

The chain recombines TRBV6-2 or TRBV6-3 with TRBJ2-3, with TRBD2 identical over 9 bases. In germline, CDR1 is MNHEY, CDR2 SVGEGT. The CDR3 extends over 19 amino acids. V lost 7 bases, J lost 4 bases, and 21 bases stayed unmatched. CDR3 protein: CASTRMSGGRAIPSDTQYF. CDR3 DNA sequence: TGTGCCAGCACTCGGATGAGCGGGGGGAGGGCCATCCCCTCAGATACGCAGTATTTT.

This clonotype was seen many times. The rearrangement links TRBV2 to TRBJ2-1; D possibly corresponds to TRBD2 (6 bases). CDR1 is SNHLY, CDR2 FYNNEI, per germline. V dropped 6 bases and J dropped 8 bases, with 17 bases sitting between them. The CDR3 contains 14 residues. The CDR3 region is CASSLPGTFHEQFF. CDR3 DNA sequence: TGTGCCAGCAGCCTCCCCGGGACTTTCCATGAGCAGTTCTTC.

Ten or more counts support this clonotype. The J gene is TRBJ2-3, the V gene TRBV4-1; D gene ambiguous. CDR1 and CDR2 (germline): MGHRA, YSYEKL. CDR3 size: 13 residues. The V end lost 3 bases, the J end lost 3 bases, and 7 bases lay between the germline ends. The CDR3 loop reads CASSHPKTDTQYF. Here the CDR3 DNA reads TGCGCCAGCAGCCACCCCAAGACAGATACGCAGTATTTT.

The sample holds many counts of this clonotype. The chain employs TRBV5-1 and TRBJ2-5; D is possibly TRBD1 (6 bases). Germline CDR1 SGHRS, CDR2 YFSETQ. The CDR3 sequence is 14 residues long. Trimming removed 2 bases from V and 4 bases from J, with 12 bases in between. For the CDR3, the DNA is TGCGCCAGCAGCTTCACAGGGCCACTAGAGACCCAGTACTTC. Amino acid sequence: CASSFTGPLETQYF.

The sample holds many counts of this clonotype. V and J are TRBV19 and TRBJ2-7, with 10 nucleotides matching TRBD1. V trimming: 0 bases; J trimming: 4 bases; junction bases outside the gene matches: 12. This CDR3 region has 18 residues. In germline, CDR1 is LNHDA, CDR2 SQIVND (reference sequence). The CDR3 region has the DNA TGTGCCAGTAGTATAGAAGCGATGACGGGGACAGGGGATTACGAGCAGTACTTC. Its protein is CASSIEAMTGTGDYEQYF.

This clonotype was counted at least ten times. The chain uses TRBV7-9 and TRBJ2-1; the D gene is possibly TRBD1 (7 bases). V lost 7 bases, J lost 8 bases, and 12 bases lay in between. There are 12 residues in the CDR3. Germline V gene data show CDR1 as SEHNR and CDR2 as FQNEAQ (reference sequence). CDR3 residues: CASTGGLDEQFF. The CDR3 DNA sequence: TGTGCCAGCACAGGGGGGCTTGATGAGCAGTTCTTC.

This clonotype was observed at least ten times. The chain is built from TRBV24-1 and TRBJ2-1; TRBD2 matches 10 bases. Germline CDR1 is KGHDR and CDR2 is SFDVKD. The CDR3 extends over 16 amino acids. J gave up 0 bases and V 4 bases, and 2 bases lay outside the gene matches. The DNA of the CDR3 is TGTGCCACCAGTGACCCTAGCGGGAGCTCCTACAATGAGCAGTTCTTC. It specifies CATSDPSGSSYNEQFF.

This clonotype was counted many times. CDR3 loop: CASSSGRSTDTQYF. The CDR3 region has the DNA TGTGCCAGCAGCTCCGGCAGGAGCACAGATACGCAGTATTTT. The genes are TRBV11-1 and TRBJ2-3; D not resolved. Trimming left V 4 bases short and J 0 bases short, with 8 bases between. The CDR3 contains 14 residues. Germline V gene sequence: CDR1 SGHAT, CDR2 FQDESV (reference sequence).

The table lists this clonotype with a few counts. This chain joins TRBV6-2 or TRBV6-3 and TRBJ2-1; TRBD1 might be the D (6 bases). Per germline, CDR1 MNHEY and CDR2 SVGEGT. This CDR3 spans 18 amino acids. Deletions cut 4 bases from V and 5 bases from J, with 24 bases between. CDR3 in DNA: TGTGCCAGCAGTTCCCGTCAGGCAACCGGGACACTGAACAATGAGCAGTTCTTC. As protein: CASSSRQATGTLNNEQFF.

This clonotype appeared many times. The chain has TRBV5-1 and TRBJ2-2; no clear D gene. With 0 bases removed from V and 5 bases from J, the gap between germline ends came to 5 bases. Germline CDR1 is SGHRS and CDR2 is YFSETQ. The CDR3 consists of 13 residues. The CDR3 loop is CASSLVETGELFF. Written as DNA, the CDR3 is TGCGCCAGCAGCTTGGTGGAGACCGGGGAGCTGTTTTTT.

Many counts were recorded for this clonotype. The gene calls are TRBV19 and TRBJ1-1; 9 bases are shared with TRBD1. The V and J ends lost 8 bases and 3 bases, in that order; junction bases with no gene match: 7. This CDR3 has 14 residues. The germline V gene encodes CDR1 LNHDA and CDR2 SQIVND (reference sequence). The CDR3 DNA is TGTGCCAGTTTACAGGGGGCTGCGGACACTGAAGCTTTCTTT. This encodes CASLQGAADTEAFF.

This clonotype has at least ten counts. The CDR3 sequence is CASSPGGSGNYNEQFF. CDR3 DNA sequence: TGTGCCAGCAGCCCGGGAGGTAGCGGGAACTACAATGAGCAGTTCTTC. The gene calls are TRBV5-5 and TRBJ2-1, with 8 bases that match TRBD2. This CDR3 is 16 amino acids long. From germline, CDR1 is SGHKS and CDR2 YYEKEE (reference sequence). Trimming at V came to 4 bases and at J to 3 bases, leaving 9 bases not matched to a gene.

The chain employs TRBV6-5 and TRBJ2-2; the D gene could be TRBD1 or TRBD2 (5 bases each). CDR1 is MNHEY, CDR2 SVGAGI, per germline. The CDR3 is 14 amino acids. Trimming left V 2 bases short and J 5 bases short, with 9 bases between. CDR3 coding DNA: TGTGCCAGCAGTTACACGTGGGGGACCGGGGAGCTGTTTTTT. Amino acids: CASSYTWGTGELFF.

The sample holds a few counts of this clonotype. A much larger clone lies one base from this, so it may be a read error. CDR3 sequence reads: CVSSLAAPGLDYLDTGELFF. In DNA form, the CDR3 reads TGCGTCAGCAGCTTAGCGGCCCCTGGACTGGACTACCTTGACACCGGGGAGCTGTTTTTT. The chain carries TRBV5-1 and TRBJ2-2; weak D call: TRBD2 (6 bases). The CDR3 contains 20 residues. Per the germline V gene, CDR1 is SGHRS and CDR2 is YFSETQ.